The entry below describes one T cell receptor beta chain. Its antigen is currently unknown. One end of the junction does not line up with germline, which may come from a read error. The data derive from a study of glioma-infiltrating T cells. Study results and caveats: Only very few CDR3 sequences appeared in both tissue and blood. Gliomas, especially low-grade, showed above-expected tissue-blood divergence; non-neoplastic patients showed below.

The CDR3 is 15 amino acids. Germline CDR1 reads MDHEN; CDR2 reads SYDVKM. The iRepertoire nested amplicon-rescue multiplex PCR amplified TCR alpha and beta CDR3s from RNA. One-step reverse transcription and amplification started from approximately 100-400 ng of tissue mRNA or PBMC total RNA. TCRdb reanalysed the multiplex PCR reads using MiXCR and keeps one entry per CDR3 protein. This sample has 150,000 to 200,000 distinct CDR3 sequences, with around 42% found just once. This rearrangement joins TRBV28 to TRBJ1-5, with D unresolved. Material for sequencing was glioma tissue, nonneoplastic brain tissue, or PBMCs (not recorded which). The source is a human donor with low-grade glioma or glioblastoma, undergoing nonglioma brain surgery, or in good health (not recorded which). The CDR3 loop is CASSLPQRPNQHQHF. The CDR3 coding sequence is TGTGCCAGCAGTCTCCCCCAACGGCCAAATCAGCACCAGCATTTT.